The 10 T cell receptor beta chains in this list originate from one sample, sequenced in a study of OX40 agonist ivuxolimab in advanced cancers. The method behind the library was the immunoSEQ multiplex PCR assay. TCRdb mirrors the immuneACCESS table, restricted to in-frame sequences. Some clones are absent from its copies; in checked studies, under half trace to an unresolved V gene, and the reason for the others is unknown. The sample includes 40,000 to 45,000 clones, with around four fifths observed a single time. Roughly 2.5% of the sample is held by the ten biggest clonotypes. The material sequenced was CD4+ or CD8+ T cells sorted from blood, taken in a trial of the OX40 agonist ivuxolimab. The receptor source for this set is an adult with an advanced solid tumor such as melanoma, head and neck, liver or kidney cancer.

The V gene is TRBV29-1, the J gene TRBJ1-1; D is uncertain. In germline, CDR1 is SQVTM, CDR2 ANQGSEA. Trimming pared 7 bases from V and 2 bases from J, leaving 14 bases between. This CDR3 spans 13 amino acids. CDR3 coding DNA: TGCAGCGCAGTGTTACAAGCCAACACTGAAGCTTTCTTT. Protein product: CSAVLQANTEAFF.

The chain combines TRBV7-9 with TRBJ1-1; possibly TRBD1 for D (5 bases). Germline V gene lookup returns CDR1 SEHNR and CDR2 FQNEAQ (reference sequence). V was shortened by 1 base and J by 4 bases, with 10 bases between the two germline ends. The CDR3 is 14 amino acids. The CDR3 sequence is CASSLEGPSTEAFF. The CDR3 region has the DNA TGTGCCAGCAGCTTAGAGGGACCGAGCACTGAAGCTTTCTTT.

The chain joins TRBV2 to TRBJ1-2; D is unclear. The V gene's germline CDR1 is SNHLY and CDR2 FYNNEI. The CDR3 contains 12 residues. V was cut by 4 bases and J by 8 bases, with 11 bases left in between. The CDR3 loop is CASSVEGWGYTF. Here the CDR3 DNA reads TGTGCCAGCAGTGTCGAAGGGTGGGGCTACACCTTC.

This clone showed up just once. The chain carries TRBV6-6 and TRBJ2-1, with 9 bases identical to TRBD1. The junction had 5 bases not matched to a gene; V was cut back by 5 bases and J by 3 bases. CDR1 and CDR2 from the germline V gene are MNHNY and SVGAGI (reference sequence). This CDR3 has 15 amino acids. The CDR3 protein is CASSLGTGNYNEQFF. CDR3 nucleotide sequence: TGTGCCAGCAGTCTAGGGACAGGGAACTACAATGAGCAGTTCTTC.

The chain recombines TRBV19 with TRBJ2-7, with 10 nucleotides matching TRBD2. There are 14 residues in the CDR3. Per the germline V gene, CDR1 is LNHDA and CDR2 is SQIVND (reference sequence). Trimming cost V 5 bases and J 6 bases; bases outside gene matches: 7. CDR3: CASSLLAGKGEQYF. DNA for the CDR3: TGTGCCAGTAGTCTACTAGCGGGAAAAGGCGAGCAGTACTTC.

This sequence joins TRBV18 and TRBJ1-2, with D perhaps TRBD1 (5 bases). Germline CDR1 and CDR2: KGHSH and LQKENI. Trimming removed 2 bases at V and 4 bases at J, with 8 bases between. This CDR3 is built from 13 residues. CDR3 sequence reads: CASSPGGSYGYTF. The CDR3 DNA reads TGTGCCAGCTCACCAGGGGGAAGCTATGGCTACACCTTC. Variable domain in full (rest from reference TRBV18 and TRBJ1-2): NAGVMQNPRHLVRRRGQEARLRCSPMKGHSHVYWYRQLPEEGLKFMVYLQKENIIDESGMPKERFSAEFPKEGPSILRIQQVVRGDSAAYFCASSPGGSYGYTFGSGTRLTVV.

V is TRBV6-1 and J is TRBJ2-7; 7 bases map to TRBD1. Germline V gene sequence: CDR1 MNHNS, CDR2 SASEGT. This CDR3 comprises 14 residues. V trimming: 3 bases; J trimming: 3 bases; junction bases outside the gene matches: 5. Here the CDR3 DNA reads TGTGCCAGCAGTGACAGGGGGATTTTCTACGAGCAGTACGTC. This gives the protein CASSDRGIFYEQYV.

The chain carries TRBV28 and TRBJ1-2; unclear D gene. Germline V gives CDR1 MDHEN, CDR2 SYDVKM. Trimming took off 3 bases at V and 4 bases at J, with 6 bases between the two ends. This CDR3 is built from 12 residues. The CDR3 here is CASSLKLYGYTF. DNA of the CDR3: TGTGCCAGCAGTTTGAAGCTCTATGGCTACACCTTC.

The chain joins TRBV6-5 to TRBJ2-5, with 7 bases fitting TRBD2. The J call may be mistaken, given a closer DNA end match to TRBJ2-7. The CDR3 spans 15 residues. Per the germline V gene, CDR1 is MNHEY and CDR2 is SVGAGI. As DNA, the CDR3 is TGTGCCAGCAGTTACTCCGGGGAGGGCTCCTACGAGCAGTACTTC. It is translated as CASSYSGEGSYEQYF.

The rearrangement uses TRBV19 and TRBJ2-7, with a weak D call TRBD1 (6 bases). The V gene's germline CDR1 is LNHDA and CDR2 SQIVND (reference sequence). With 7 bases removed from V and 5 bases from J, the gap between germline ends came to 15 bases. The CDR3 consists of 13 residues. The CDR3 sequence is CASKGQPNHEQYF. The CDR3 nucleotides read TGTGCCAGTAAAGGACAGCCCAACCACGAGCAGTACTTC. The whole variable domain, remainder taken from reference TRBV19 and TRBJ2-7, is DGGITQSPKYLFRKEGQNVTLSCEQNLNHDAMYWYRQDPGQGLRLIYYSQIVNDFQKGDIAEGYSVSREKKESFPLTVTSAQKNPTAFYLCASKGQPNHEQYFGPGTRLTVT.